These T cell receptor beta chains were read from a single sample in a study of blood T cell repertoires in COVID-19. Some clones are missing from TCRdb's copy, which holds only in-frame ones; the method was immunoSEQ multiplex PCR. The sample lists fewer than 350,000 clones, about 86% occurring once. Sequenced material: PBMCs or T cells enriched from blood (not recorded which). The receptor source for this set is a woman aged 40 to 50 with acute COVID-19. Each CDR3 is given with its conserved first and last residue. The order of the fields is CDR3 DNA, CDR3 protein, J gene, clone size, D gene, V gene. The D gene is left open where the match is weak. Some rows mark clone size as missing; the rest say once, few, many or name a class of expanded clone.

TGTGCCAGCAGCGTAGTTCCTTTGGATACGCAGTATTTT,CASSVVPLDTQYF,TRBJ2-3,.,.,TRBV9
TGTGCCAGCAGTCAACGACGGGATTCCTACGAGCAGTACTTC,CASSQRRDSYEQYF,TRBJ2-7,.,.,TRBV7-8
TGTGCCAGCAGCTTAGCGGTGGCGGGGGTGTTCCGTGAGCAGTTCTTC,CASSLAVAGVFREQFF,TRBJ2-1,.,TRBD2,TRBV7-2
TGTGCCAGCAGTTTATGGGACAGGGTAGGGTACAATGAGCAGTTCTTC,CASSLWDRVGYNEQFF,TRBJ2-1,.,TRBD1,TRBV27
TGTGCCAGCAGCCGACAGGGAGGCTCTGCTGAGCAGTTCTTC,CASSRQGGSAEQFF,TRBJ2-1,.,.,TRBV9
TGTGCCAGCTCACCACTAGGACACTCGACCTCTGGGGCCAACGTCCTGACTTTC,CASSPLGHSTSGANVLTF,TRBJ2-6,.,.,TRBV18
TGTGCCAGCAGTGATGGGCGGGGGGCGCCTGAAGCTTTCTTT,CASSDGRGAPEAFF,TRBJ1-1,.,.,TRBV2
TGTGCCAGTAGTTCCGGGACTCAGATTTATGGCTACACCTTC,CASSSGTQIYGYTF,TRBJ1-2,.,.,TRBV19
TGTGCCAGCGTCGGGGTCGGGGGCAATCAGCCCCAGCATTTT,CASVGVGGNQPQHF,TRBJ1-5,once,.,TRBV28
TGTGCCAGTAGTATAATTAGGACTACCCCTCATGAGCAGTTCTTC,CASSIIRTTPHEQFF,TRBJ2-1,.,.,TRBV19
TGTGCCAGCAGGCACCTACGTCTCAGGGGGCTCGAGCAGTTCTTC,CASRHLRLRGLEQFF,TRBJ2-1,.,TRBD1,TRBV27
TGTGCCAGCAGCTTATCGGGGGGGGCTAACTATGGCTACACCTTC,CASSLSGGANYGYTF,TRBJ1-2,once,.,TRBV7-2
TGCAGCGTTGTAGGGCAGGGAAACACTGAAGCTTTCTTT,CSVVGQGNTEAFF,TRBJ1-1,.,.,TRBV29-1
TGCGCCAGCAGCTTGGATGCAGCGAGGGCCTACAATGAGCAGTTCTTC,CASSLDAARAYNEQFF,TRBJ2-1,.,.,TRBV5-1
TGTGCCAGCAGTTTAACGGGAGGCAGGGTGTTAGGAGATACGCAGTATTTT,CASSLTGGRVLGDTQYF,TRBJ2-3,.,TRBD2,TRBV28